These T cell receptor beta chains were read from a single sample in a study of human T cells and chemical hapten exposure. TCRdb reprocessed the RACE reads via MiXCR and lists one record per CDR3 protein. The data hold about 380,000 distinct CDR3 sequences, with 5.1% observed a single time. The sequencing here drew on whole blood, taken in connection with sensitization to the hapten diphenylcyclopropenone (DPC). The receptor source for this set is a woman in her fifties or sixties with alopecia areata. Some clones in this sample may be carry-over from other donors' samples. CDR3s include the opening cysteine and the closing phenylalanine or tryptophan. D genes are given only for firm matches. A row's size may be missing; if present it is once, few, many or a size class.

D gene | J gene | clone size | CDR3 length | V gene | CDR3 protein | CDR3 DNA
- | TRBJ2-3 | - | 14 | TRBV29-1 | CSAEGLVFTGTQYF | TGCAGCGCCGAAGGCCTAGTTTTTACAGGTACGCAGTATTTT
- | TRBJ2-6 | - | 12 | TRBV6-2/TRBV6-3 | CASIGGANVLTF | TGTGCCAGCATCGGGGGGGCCAACGTCCTGACTTTC
- | TRBJ2-7 | few | 14 | TRBV27 | CASSLYRGAYEQYF | TGTGCCAGCAGTTTGTATAGGGGGGCCTACGAGCAGTACTTC
- | TRBJ1-4 | many | 14 | TRBV5-1 | CASSPDLKGGKLFF | TGCGCCAGCAGCCCAGACCTGAAAGGAGGAAAACTGTTTTTT
TRBD2 | TRBJ2-7 | many | 14 | TRBV12-3/TRBV12-4 | CASRLAGGGDEQYF | TGTGCCAGCAGGTTAGCGGGAGGCGGGGACGAGCAGTACTTC
- | TRBJ2-2 | - | 15 | TRBV7-6 | CASSLEYGGTGELFF | TGTGCCAGCAGCTTAGAGTATGGAGGGACCGGGGAGCTGTTTTTT
TRBD1 | TRBJ1-1 | - | 15 | TRBV7-9 | CASSPMTGKDTEAFF | TGTGCCAGCAGCCCGATGACAGGGAAGGACACTGAAGCTTTCTTT
TRBD2 | TRBJ2-3 | many | 18 | TRBV5-1 | CASSLETSGPIPTDTQYF | TGCGCCAGCAGCTTGGAGACTAGCGGACCTATACCCACAGATACGCAGTATTTT
- | TRBJ1-2 | many | 15 | TRBV7-9 | CASSAMDSANYGYTF | TGTGCCAGCAGCGCTATGGACAGCGCTAACTATGGCTACACCTTC
- | TRBJ1-6 | few | 15 | TRBV28 | CASRVRVGGNSPLHF | TGTGCCAGCAGGGTTAGGGTTGGGGGTAATTCACCCCTCCACTTT
- | TRBJ1-2 | few | 14 | TRBV10-2 | CASGIQGTNYGYTF | TGCGCCAGCGGAATACAGGGTACTAACTATGGCTACACCTTC
TRBD2 | TRBJ2-3 | many | 14 | TRBV29-1 | CSVLRGRGADTQYF | TGCAGCGTACTCCGGGGACGGGGGGCAGATACGCAGTATTTT
TRBD2 | TRBJ2-3 | - | 18 | TRBV6-1 | CASSELAGPAISTDTQYF | TGTGCCAGCAGTGAACTAGCGGGGCCGGCGATTAGCACAGATACGCAGTATTTT
TRBD1 | TRBJ2-2 | - | 17 | TRBV7-9 | CASSPNPGTGATGELFF | TGTGCCAGCAGCCCCAACCCCGGGACAGGGGCCACCGGGGAGCTGTTTTTT
- | TRBJ1-6 | few | 14 | TRBV13 | CASSFRGGNSPLHF | TGTGCCAGCAGCTTTCGTGGAGGGAATTCACCCCTCCACTTT
TRBD2 | TRBJ2-1 | - | 20 | TRBV4-2 | CASSLLGTSGRQSSYNEQFF | TGTGCCAGCAGCCTACTGGGGACTAGCGGGAGGCAGAGCTCCTACAATGAGCAGTTCTTC
- | TRBJ2-1 | many | 12 | TRBV12-3/TRBV12-4 | CASSRGVGEQFF | TGTGCCAGCAGCAGAGGAGTGGGGGAGCAGTTCTTC
- | TRBJ1-5 | few | 14 | TRBV24-1 | CATRITGMDQPQHF | TGTGCCACCAGGATAACAGGGATGGATCAGCCCCAGCATTTT
TRBD1 | TRBJ2-1 | few | 15 | TRBV19 | CASSIGTGGYNEQFF | TGTGCCAGTAGTATAGGAACAGGGGGGTACAATGAGCAGTTCTTC
- | TRBJ1-2 | few | 13 | TRBV29-1 | CSVIYGKGDGYTF | TGCAGCGTTATTTACGGGAAGGGGGATGGCTACACCTTC
TRBD2 | TRBJ2-3 | many | 14 | TRBV29-1 | CSTKREGRTDTQYF | TGCAGCACAAAACGGGAGGGACGCACAGATACGCAGTATTTT
- | TRBJ2-5 | many | 14 | TRBV28 | CASSLYSVQETQYF | TGTGCCAGCAGTTTATATAGCGTCCAAGAGACCCAGTACTTC
TRBD2 | TRBJ2-3 | - | 15 | TRBV30 | CACQFGAGGTDTQYF | TGTGCCTGCCAGTTCGGGGCGGGGGGCACAGATACGCAGTATTTT
- | TRBJ2-1 | many | 16 | TRBV29-1 | CSVEGKPGPSYNEQFF | TGCAGCGTTGAAGGAAAACCCGGCCCTAGCTACAATGAGCAGTTCTTC
- | TRBJ1-1 | few | 15 | TRBV5-1 | CASSLRQGGASEAFF | TGCGCCAGCAGCTTGCGTCAGGGAGGGGCGAGTGAAGCTTTCTTT
TRBD1 | TRBJ2-2 | - | 15 | TRBV12-3/TRBV12-4 | CASSSSGTGNGELFF | TGTGCCAGCAGTTCCTCCGGGACAGGGAACGGGGAGCTGTTTTTT
- | TRBJ2-7 | - | 13 | TRBV5-1 | CASRSTDSYEQYF | TGCGCCAGCCGCTCTACAGATTCCTACGAGCAGTACTTC
TRBD2 | TRBJ2-7 | - | 15 | TRBV6-2/TRBV6-3 | CASRVTSGSSYEQYF | TGTGCCAGCAGAGTAACTAGCGGGAGCTCCTACGAGCAGTACTTC
TRBD2 | TRBJ2-1 | few | 15 | TRBV3-1 | CASNTGTSVNNEQFF | TGTGCCAGCAACACCGGGACTAGCGTCAACAATGAGCAGTTCTTC
TRBD1 | TRBJ1-5 | - | 16 | TRBV6-2/TRBV6-3 | CASSPGQGISNQPQHF | TGTGCCAGCAGTCCCGGACAGGGGATCAGCAATCAGCCCCAGCATTTT
- | TRBJ1-5 | many | 13 | TRBV29-1 | CSVAGNSNQPQHF | TGCAGCGTTGCAGGGAATAGCAATCAGCCCCAGCATTTT
- | TRBJ2-6 | many | 14 | TRBV27 | CASSEGAGANVLTF | TGTGCCAGCAGCGAGGGAGCTGGGGCCAACGTCCTGACTTTC
- | TRBJ2-3 | many | 13 | TRBV3-1 | CASSQDAPNTQYF | TGTGCCAGCAGCCAAGATGCGCCAAATACGCAGTATTTT
TRBD1 | TRBJ1-5 | - | 16 | TRBV28 | CASSRRTGLSNQPQHF | TGTGCCAGCAGTCGCCGGACAGGGTTGAGCAATCAGCCCCAGCATTTT
TRBD2 | TRBJ2-3 | - | 21 | TRBV7-2 | CASSLGTGPLLLAGSTDTQYF | TGTGCCAGCAGCTTAGGGACAGGGCCCCTACTACTAGCGGGGAGCACAGATACGCAGTATTTT
- | TRBJ2-7 | few | 14 | TRBV7-2 | CASSSRDNSYEQYF | TGTGCCAGCAGCTCCCGGGACAACTCCTACGAGCAGTACTTC
- | TRBJ2-5 | few | 13 | TRBV28 | CASSFDPRDTQYF | TGTGCCAGCAGTTTCGACCCCCGGGACACACAGTACTTC
- | TRBJ2-3 | few | 14 | TRBV7-2 | CASSLGGLSDTQYF | TGTGCCAGCAGCTTAGGGGGACTCTCAGATACGCAGTATTTT
- | TRBJ1-2 | few | 12 | TRBV20-1 | CSAHGTSVGYTF | TGCAGTGCACACGGGACATCGGTTGGCTACACCTTC
- | TRBJ2-1 | many | 13 | TRBV27 | CASSSSIYNEQFF | TGTGCCAGCAGTAGCTCCATATACAATGAGCAGTTCTTC
- | TRBJ2-3 | many | 15 | TRBV9 | CASSPAQTGTDTQYF | TGTGCCAGCAGCCCCGCACAAACGGGGACAGATACGCAGTATTTT
TRBD1 | TRBJ2-1 | many | 14 | TRBV7-7 | CASSSEVGQGKQFF | TGTGCCAGCAGCTCCGAAGTGGGACAGGGTAAGCAGTTCTTC
- | TRBJ1-5 | - | 14 | TRBV6-1 | CASSDSGGNQPQHF | TGTGCCAGCAGTGATTCGGGGGGCAATCAGCCCCAGCATTTT
TRBD1 | TRBJ2-7 | many | 16 | TRBV7-9 | CASSTPGTGNRNEQYF | TGTGCCAGCAGTACGCCGGGGACAGGGAATCGCAACGAGCAGTACTTC
TRBD1 | TRBJ1-6 | - | 16 | TRBV5-1 | CASSLSTGTTNSPLHF | TGCGCCAGCAGCTTGTCGACAGGGACCACAAATTCACCCCTCCACTTT